This is a list of T cell receptor beta chains from one sample in a study of vaccination effects on CD4 cells after COVID-19. Using immunoSEQ multiplex PCR, the repertoire was profiled, and TCRdb retains in-frame clones only, with some absent. The sample has about 70,000 clones, 60% to 75% seen once. The antigens for these receptors are not known. Sequenced material: CD4+ T cells from PBMCs cultured with HIV peptides, taken before COVID-19 vaccination. The receptors shown here come from a human donor who had a prior SARS-CoV-2 infection. The CDR3 runs from the conserved cysteine through the conserved F or W. A D gene is named only where the DNA matches it firmly. Size values are once, few and many counts, or a class for expanded clones, and some rows have none.

J gene	V gene	clone size	D gene	CDR3 DNA	CDR3 protein
TRBJ1-3	TRBV5-1	once	NA	TGCGCCAGCAGCTTGGCAGGGAACTCTGGAAACACCATATATTTT	CASSLAGNSGNTIYF
TRBJ1-2	TRBV2	NA	NA	TGTGCCAGCAGCGTTACTCCCACCCCCGGGCGCGGCTACACCTTC	CASSVTPTPGRGYTF
TRBJ1-2	TRBV7-9	NA	NA	TGTGCCAGCAGCTTAAGTGGCATTTACGGCTACACCTTC	CASSLSGIYGYTF
TRBJ2-3	TRBV11-3	NA	NA	TGTGCCAGCAGCTTAGATTCAGGGAGCACAGATACGCAGTATTTT	CASSLDSGSTDTQYF
TRBJ2-7	TRBV2	once	TRBD1	TGTGCCAGCGGATGGGACAGGGGGCGTTACGAGCAGTACTTC	CASGWDRGRYEQYF
TRBJ1-5	TRBV5-3	NA	NA	TGTGCCAGAAGGGGGGGGCGCGGGCAGCCCCAGCATTTT	CARRGGRGQPQHF
TRBJ2-4	TRBV7-2	NA	NA	TGTGCCAGCAGCGTAGACTGGGGGTCCGACATTCAGTACTTC	CASSVDWGSDIQYF
TRBJ2-2	TRBV2	NA	NA	TGTGCCAGCAGTTTTCAGGGATACACCGGGGAGCTGTTTTTT	CASSFQGYTGELFF
TRBJ2-7	TRBV15	NA	TRBD1	TGTGCCACCAGCAGAGACCAGATAAATCCGGGGACAGGGGCCCAACTCTCCTACGAGCAGTACTTC	CATSRDQINPGTGAQLSYEQYF
TRBJ1-2	TRBV5-5	NA	NA	TGTGCCAGCAGCCCAGGGGACTATGGCTACACCTTC	CASSPGDYGYTF
TRBJ2-3	TRBV6-6	NA	NA	TGTGCCAGCAGTACCCTCTACAGGGATACGCAGTATTTT	CASSTLYRDTQYF
TRBJ2-7	TRBV18	few	TRBD1	TGTGCCAGCTCGCCCCCGGGACAGGGGGTTGTGCAGTACTTC	CASSPPGQGVVQYF
TRBJ2-1	TRBV7-8	many	NA	TGTGCCAGCAGCTTATCGGTTCGGTATGAGCAGTTCTTC	CASSLSVRYEQFF
TRBJ1-3	TRBV5-1	NA	NA	TGCGCCAGCAGCTCAGGGACCCCCGGTAACACCATATATTTT	CASSSGTPGNTIYF
TRBJ1-2	TRBV2	NA	NA	TGTGCCAGCCGAGAGGGGCTAAGTATACAGACCTTC	CASREGLSIQTF
TRBJ2-2	TRBV18	NA	NA	TGTGCCAGCTCACCACCGTCGACTGACAACACCGGGGAGCTGTTTTTT	CASSPPSTDNTGELFF